This T cell receptor (beta chain) was obtained from a study of shared clonotypes between healthy human individuals. In regard to this clone: This same CDR3 is encoded by further DNA sequences in the sample.

Germline lookup yields CDR1 MDHEN and CDR2 SYDVKM. This CDR3 has 15 residues. V was pared by 2 bases and J by 2 bases, with 10 bases between. Sequencing used immunoSEQ multiplex PCR; TCRdb keeps in-frame clones, though not all of them. In the table there are about 600,000 clones, roughly 97% of which are singletons. The specimen was naive CD4+ T cells sorted from blood. Subset meaning: CD45RA+ positively selected. The TCR sequence derives from a woman in her 30s in good health. This chain connects TRBV28 to TRBJ1-5, with D possibly matching TRBD1 (5 bases). The CDR3 nucleotides are TGTGCCAGCAGTTTAGGGGGAGGTGGCAATCAGCCCCAGCATTTT. This codes for CASSLGGGGNQPQHF.